Below, 11 T cell receptor beta chains from the same sample are listed, as sequenced in a study of blood T cell repertoires in COVID-19. Here immunoSEQ multiplex PCR was the method, and the copy in TCRdb shows in-frame clones only, minus some. This table has around 150,000 clones, over 80% appearing once. Sequencing was carried out using PBMCs or T cells enriched from blood (not recorded which). Receptor source: a man aged 65 to 85 who had been exposed to COVID-19.

The rearrangement links TRBV7-8 to TRBJ2-7; tentative D call: TRBD1 (5 bases). Trimming left V 1 base short and J 2 bases short, with 12 bases between. This CDR3 is built from 15 residues. The germline CDR1 and CDR2 sequences are SGHVS and FQNEAQ. Here the CDR3 reads CASSLGTMGPYEQYF. For the CDR3, the DNA is TGTGCCAGCAGCTTAGGGACGATGGGGCCCTACGAGCAGTACTTC. Together with reference TRBV7-8 and TRBJ2-7, the CDR3 gives the full variable domain: GAGVSQSPRYKVAKRGQDVALRCDPISGHVSLFWYQQALGQGPEFLTYFQNEAQLDKSGLPSDRFFAERPEGSVSTLKIQRTQQEDSAVYLCASSLGTMGPYEQYFGPGTRLTVT.

This clone was observed many times. The chain links TRBV11-2 to TRBJ1-4; tentatively, D is TRBD1 (5 bases). V was trimmed by 7 bases and J by 12 bases, leaving 15 bases between them. CDR3 length equals 12 residues. Germline CDR1 and CDR2: SGHAT and FQNNGV. This CDR3 is CASKQDPGELFF. DNA for the CDR3: TGTGCCAGCAAACAGGACCCGGGGGAACTGTTTTTT.

This clone is a singleton in its sample. This rearrangement joins TRBV6-2 or TRBV6-3 to TRBJ2-3, with D possibly TRBD2 on 6 matching bases. Germline loops: CDR1 MNHEY, CDR2 SVGEGT. The CDR3 runs 16 residues. Trimming removed 4 bases at V and 5 bases at J, with 19 bases between. The CDR3 coding sequence is TGTGCCAGCAGTTGGCCACCGGGCGGAGGGTTAGATACGCAGTATTTT. It is translated as CASSWPPGGGLDTQYF.

The chain has TRBV2 and TRBJ2-1; 9 nucleotides align to TRBD2. The germline CDR1 and CDR2 sequences are SNHLY and FYNNEI. V lost 7 bases, J lost 8 bases, and 12 bases stayed unmatched. The CDR3 is 15 amino acids. The DNA for the CDR3 is TGTGCCAGCACCCGAAGTGGGCTAGCGGGGCATGAGCAGTTCTTC. As protein: CASTRSGLAGHEQFF. Combining the CDR3 with reference TRBV2 and TRBJ2-1 gives the whole variable domain EPEVTQTPSHQVTQMGQEVILRCVPISNHLYFYWYRQILGQKVEFLVSFYNNEISEKSEIFDDQFSVERPDGSNFTLKIRSTKLEDSAMYFCASTRSGLAGHEQFFGPGTRLTVL.

The V gene is TRBV11-2, the J gene TRBJ2-7; 11 nucleotides match TRBD2. The germline V gene has CDR1 SGHAT and CDR2 FQNNGV. With V trimmed by 3 bases and J by 3 bases, 1 base remained unmatched. CDR3 length equals 14 residues. CDR3 protein: CASSFSGGDYEQYF. DNA for the CDR3: TGTGCCAGCAGCTTTAGCGGGGGGGACTACGAGCAGTACTTC.

The J gene is TRBJ2-1, the V gene TRBV6-5; 7 bases line up with TRBD1. V was pared by 0 bases and J by 4 bases, with 6 bases of the junction left unmatched. CDR1 is MNHEY, CDR2 SVGAGI, per germline. The CDR3 consists of 16 residues. The CDR3 region has the DNA TGTGCCAGCAGTTACTCTGGCAGGGGGATTTACAATGAGCAGTTCTTC. Translated: CASSYSGRGIYNEQFF.

The genes are TRBV7-2 and TRBJ2-7; 7 bases map to TRBD2. There are 16 residues in the CDR3. The trim removed 4 bases at V and 7 bases at J, leaving 16 bases unmatched. Germline assignment: CDR1 SGHTA and CDR2 FQGNSA. The CDR3 spells CASSSHYVAGVKEQYF. The CDR3 DNA is TGTGCCAGCAGCTCGCACTATGTGGCGGGAGTTAAAGAGCAGTACTTC.

The chain links TRBV7-9 to TRBJ1-4; 7 bases agree with TRBD1. Germline V gene data show CDR1 as SEHNR and CDR2 as FQNEAQ (reference sequence). The CDR3 is 15 amino acids. V was clipped by 5 bases and J by 8 bases; unmatched bases: 11. CDR3 nucleotides: TGTGCCAGCAGCAATTTAGGGGGCCTGGGAGAAAAACTGTTTTTT. Its translation: CASSNLGGLGEKLFF.

This clone has more than one count but fewer than ten. This chain links TRBV6-2 or TRBV6-3 with TRBJ2-7; TRBD2 matches at 11 bases. V shed 6 bases, J shed 0 bases, and the junction held 7 bases outside the gene matches. Germline CDR1 and CDR2: MNHEY and SVGEGT. The CDR3 runs 16 residues. The CDR3 nucleotides read TGTGCCAGCAGCCCCGCTAGCGGGAGGAGCTCCTACGAGCAGTACTTC. Protein sequence: CASSPASGRSSYEQYF.

The chain links TRBV28 to TRBJ2-2, with TRBD2 identical over 7 bases. V gave up 7 bases and J gave up 6 bases; unmatched junction bases: 5. Germline V lookup: CDR1 MDHEN, CDR2 SYDVKM. The CDR3 covers 13 residues. DNA for the CDR3: TGTGCCAGCACCTTGGGGGGGGCCGGGGAGCTGTTTTTT. Its protein is CASTLGGAGELFF.

Ten or more counts support this clone. The rearrangement links TRBV12-3 or TRBV12-4 to TRBJ1-2, with TRBD1 matching over 9 bases. The length of the CDR3 is 12 residues. J lost 13 bases, V lost 5 bases, and 8 bases had no gene match. CDR3 loop: CASSQNPGQGTF. Written as DNA, the CDR3 is TGTGCCAGCAGTCAAAATCCGGGACAGGGCACCTTC.